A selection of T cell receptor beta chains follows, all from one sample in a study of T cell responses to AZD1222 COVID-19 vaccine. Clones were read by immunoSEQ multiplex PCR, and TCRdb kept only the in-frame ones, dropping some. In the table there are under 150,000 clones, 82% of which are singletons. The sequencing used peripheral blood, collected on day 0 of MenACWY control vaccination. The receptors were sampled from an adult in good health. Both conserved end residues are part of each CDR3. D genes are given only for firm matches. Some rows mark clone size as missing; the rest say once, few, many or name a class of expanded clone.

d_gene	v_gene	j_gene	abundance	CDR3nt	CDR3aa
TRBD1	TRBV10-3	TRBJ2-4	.	TGTGCCATCAGTGAGTCAGGGGGCCAAAACATTCAGTACTTC	CAISESGGQNIQYF
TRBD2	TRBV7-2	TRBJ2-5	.	TGTGCCAGCAGCTTACGGGGGACTAGGATGGAGACCCAGTACTTC	CASSLRGTRMETQYF
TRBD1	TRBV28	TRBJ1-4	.	TGTGCCAGCACACAGACAGGGCTGGGAAAACTGTTTTTT	CASTQTGLGKLFF
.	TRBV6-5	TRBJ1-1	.	TGTGCCAGCAGACGACTGAACACTGAAGCTTTCTTT	CASRRLNTEAFF
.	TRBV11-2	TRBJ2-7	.	TGTGCCAGCAGCTCCGCGTACGAGCAGTACTTC	CASSSAYEQYF
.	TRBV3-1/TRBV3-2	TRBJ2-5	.	TGTGCCAGCAGCCAAGGGACGAAAGAGACCCAGTACTTC	CASSQGTKETQYF
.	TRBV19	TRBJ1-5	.	TGTGCCAGTAGGAAGGAGAAGGGGCCCCAGCATTTT	CASRKEKGPQHF
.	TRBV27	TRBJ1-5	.	TGTGCCAGCAGTTTACAGGGAGCAGGGGTGACCAATCAGCCCCAGCATTTT	CASSLQGAGVTNQPQHF
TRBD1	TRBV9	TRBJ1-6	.	TGTGCCAGCAGCGGACAGGGGAGTAATTCACCCCTCCACTTT	CASSGQGSNSPLHF
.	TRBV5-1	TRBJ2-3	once	TGCGCCAGCAGCTTGGCTGAGGAGGGGGCGGATACGCAGTATTTT	CASSLAEEGADTQYF
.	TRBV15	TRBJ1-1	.	TGTGCCACCAGTGCCACAGGGAACACTGAAGCTTTCTTT	CATSATGNTEAFF
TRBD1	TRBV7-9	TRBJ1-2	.	TGTGCCAGCAGCTTAACAGGGGTGGACTATGGCTACACCTTC	CASSLTGVDYGYTF
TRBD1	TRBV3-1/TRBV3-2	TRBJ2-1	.	TGTGCCAGCAGCGGACAGGCCGCGAATGAGCAGTTCTTC	CASSGQAANEQFF
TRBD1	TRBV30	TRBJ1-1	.	TGTGCCTGGAGTTGGACAGGGGGCATGAACACTGAAGCTTTCTTT	CAWSWTGGMNTEAFF
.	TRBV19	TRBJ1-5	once	TGTGCCAGTAGTATGTCGGGGCCTTATAGCAATCAGCCCCAGCATTTT	CASSMSGPYSNQPQHF
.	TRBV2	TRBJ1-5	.	TGTGCCAGCAGTGAATCGAACAGGCCCTTCAATCAGCCCCAGCATTTT	CASSESNRPFNQPQHF
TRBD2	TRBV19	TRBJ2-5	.	TGTGCCAGTAGTACCATGGGACTAGTCGGGGAGACCCAGTACTTC	CASSTMGLVGETQYF
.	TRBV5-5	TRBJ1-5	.	TGTGCCAGCAGCTCTTCGACAGGAGAGGGGAATAGCAATCAGCCCCAGCATTTT	CASSSSTGEGNSNQPQHF
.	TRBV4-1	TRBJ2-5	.	TGCGCCAGCAGCCAAGAGGTGGGTTACCAAGAGACCCAGTACTTC	CASSQEVGYQETQYF
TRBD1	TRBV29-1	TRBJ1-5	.	TGCAGCGTTGAAGTGGCAGGGGGACAGCCCCAGCATTTT	CSVEVAGGQPQHF
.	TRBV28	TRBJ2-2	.	TGTGCCAGCACGCGGCTGGACGGGGAGCTGTTTTTT	CASTRLDGELFF
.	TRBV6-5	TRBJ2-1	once	TGTGCCACCCATTCGGGTAGGGGGCAGTTCTTC	CATHSGRGQFF
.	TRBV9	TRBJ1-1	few	TGTGCCAGCAGCGTAGAGCTGAGTGGCACTGAAGCTTTCTTT	CASSVELSGTEAFF
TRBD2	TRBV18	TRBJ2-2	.	TGTGCCAGCTCCCGCATCGGGACTACCTTGGTCGGGGAGCTGTTTTTT	CASSRIGTTLVGELFF
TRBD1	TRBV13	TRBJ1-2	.	TGTGCCAGCAGCTGGGGGGACAGACCCATGGAGGGCTATACCTTC	CASSWGDRPMEGYTF
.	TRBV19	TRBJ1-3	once	TGTGCCAGTCTCCGGGGAAACACCATATATTTT	CASLRGNTIYF
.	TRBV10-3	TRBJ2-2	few	TGTGCCATCAGGACCGGACTCCTCGGGGAGCTGTTTTTT	CAIRTGLLGELFF
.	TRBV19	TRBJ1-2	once	TGTGCCAGTAGTAGCATAGGGGGAAGGAACTATGGCTACACCTTC	CASSSIGGRNYGYTF
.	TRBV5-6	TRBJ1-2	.	TGTGCCAGCAGCCTAACAGGGTATGGCTACACCTTC	CASSLTGYGYTF
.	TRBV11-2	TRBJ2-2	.	TGTGCCAGCAGCTTAGAAGGCGGATTCACCGGGGAGCTGTTTTTT	CASSLEGGFTGELFF
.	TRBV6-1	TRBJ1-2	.	TGTGCCAGCAGTGAAGGCGGGGGGATGGGCGGCTACACCTTC	CASSEGGGMGGYTF